These T cell receptor beta chains were read from a single sample in a study of tumor and adjacent non-tumor tissue in lung cancer. From the multiplex PCR reads, TCRdb called clonotypes with MiXCR, one entry per CDR3 protein. The data hold under 80,000 distinct CDR3 sequences, with around 76% observed a single time. Sequenced input: distant non-tumor lung tissue. Receptors originate from a man aged 55 to 70 with non-small cell lung cancer. Both conserved end residues are part of each CDR3. Fields, in order: V gene, J gene, clone size, D gene, CDR3 DNA, CDR3 protein. D genes are given only for firm matches. Part of the rows lack a size; the others show once, few, many or a class for expanded clones.

V gene: TRBV11-2; J gene: TRBJ1-4; clone size: .; D gene: .; CDR3 DNA: TGTGCCAGCAGCTTAGAGTGTCGAAAACTGTTTTTT; CDR3 protein: CASSLECRKLFF
V gene: TRBV20-1; J gene: TRBJ1-5; clone size: .; D gene: .; CDR3 DNA: TGCAGTACTAGAGGTCCCGGATGGGTAAGTCAGCCCCAGCATTTT; CDR3 protein: CSTRGPGWVSQPQHF
V gene: TRBV6-2/TRBV6-3; J gene: TRBJ2-5; clone size: .; D gene: TRBD2; CDR3 DNA: TGTGCCAGCAGTCGTACTAGCGGGGGCTCCCAAGAGGCCCAGTACTTC; CDR3 protein: CASSRTSGGSQEAQYF
V gene: TRBV20-1; J gene: TRBJ2-7; clone size: many; D gene: .; CDR3 DNA: TGCAGTGCTAGAGATCCTACAGGGAACCTCTACGAGCAGTACTTC; CDR3 protein: CSARDPTGNLYEQYF
V gene: TRBV28; J gene: TRBJ1-2; clone size: .; D gene: .; CDR3 DNA: TGTGCCAGCAGTTCGACAGAAAGCTATGGCTACACCTTC; CDR3 protein: CASSSTESYGYTF
V gene: TRBV6-2/TRBV6-3; J gene: TRBJ2-7; clone size: few; D gene: TRBD2; CDR3 DNA: TGTGCCAGTAGTCAAACTTCGGGACTAGCGGGAGTCTACGAGCAGTACTTC; CDR3 protein: CASSQTSGLAGVYEQYF
V gene: TRBV28; J gene: TRBJ1-6; clone size: .; D gene: .; CDR3 DNA: TGTGCCAGGAGTACGACCGGGACCGGATATAAATCACCCCTCCACTTT; CDR3 protein: CARSTTGTGYKSPLHF
V gene: TRBV13; J gene: TRBJ1-4; clone size: .; D gene: .; CDR3 DNA: TGTGCCAGCAAATCGTCCCCGGGACAAGCTCTGTTTTTT; CDR3 protein: CASKSSPGQALFF
V gene: TRBV4-1; J gene: TRBJ2-7; clone size: .; D gene: .; CDR3 DNA: TGCGACAGCACCCAAGGAAGTCCGACAGGCTACGACTACGAGCAGTACTTC; CDR3 protein: CDSTQGSPTGYDYEQYF
V gene: TRBV6-5; J gene: TRBJ2-7; clone size: .; D gene: .; CDR3 DNA: TGTGCCAGCAGTTCCAAAGCGGGTTCCTACGGGCAGTACTTC; CDR3 protein: CASSSKAGSYGQYF
V gene: TRBV5-4; J gene: TRBJ1-1; clone size: .; D gene: .; CDR3 DNA: TGTGCCAGCGGGGGACACAGGAACACTGATGCTTTCTTT; CDR3 protein: CASGGHRNTDAFF
V gene: TRBV5-4; J gene: TRBJ2-3; clone size: .; D gene: TRBD2; CDR3 DNA: TGTGCTAGCAGCCCTATCCAGCGGGAGCCGGGTGATACGCAGTATTTT; CDR3 protein: CASSPIQREPGDTQYF
V gene: TRBV20-1; J gene: TRBJ2-1; clone size: .; D gene: TRBD2; CDR3 DNA: TGCAGTGCTAGAGACCATCTAGCGGATTACAATGGGCAGTTCTTC; CDR3 protein: CSARDHLADYNGQFF
V gene: TRBV6-5; J gene: TRBJ1-1; clone size: .; D gene: .; CDR3 DNA: TGTGCCAGCAGTTACGGCGGTCATGTGTACACTGAAGCTTCCTTT; CDR3 protein: CASSYGGHVYTEASF
V gene: TRBV6-1; J gene: TRBJ2-3; clone size: .; D gene: .; CDR3 DNA: TGTGTCAGCGCTCCTAGCACAGATACGCAGTATTTT; CDR3 protein: CVSAPSTDTQYF
V gene: TRBV20-1; J gene: TRBJ2-1; clone size: .; D gene: TRBD2; CDR3 DNA: TGCAGTGCTAGAGATTCGTCGACTAGCGGAATCTACAATGAGCAGTTCTTC; CDR3 protein: CSARDSSTSGIYNEQFF
V gene: TRBV10-3; J gene: TRBJ1-5; clone size: .; D gene: .; CDR3 DNA: TGTGCCACCCTCCCCGGAAGGAGCGGGGCTAGCACAGCTACGCAGCATTTT; CDR3 protein: CATLPGRSGASTATQHF
V gene: TRBV11-1; J gene: TRBJ2-1; clone size: .; D gene: .; CDR3 DNA: TGTGCCAGCAGATTCGACACATATAGCACCAATGAGCGGTTCTTC; CDR3 protein: CASRFDTYSTNERFF
V gene: TRBV12-3/TRBV12-4; J gene: TRBJ2-5; clone size: few; D gene: .; CDR3 DNA: TGTGCCAGCAGTTTAGCTGCCTCTCTAGAGACCCAGCACTTC; CDR3 protein: CASSLAASLETQHF
V gene: TRBV6-1; J gene: TRBJ2-7; clone size: few; D gene: .; CDR3 DNA: TGTGTCAGCAGTGAACCTTACGAGCAGTACTTT; CDR3 protein: CVSSEPYEQYF
V gene: TRBV7-9; J gene: TRBJ2-7; clone size: .; D gene: .; CDR3 DNA: TGTGCCAGCAGCTCGGTCGGGTTTCGCGAGCAGCACTTC; CDR3 protein: CASSSVGFREQHF
V gene: TRBV6-1; J gene: TRBJ1-6; clone size: .; D gene: .; CDR3 DNA: TGTGCCAGCAGTTCCGGCCCCTATAATTCACCCCACCGCTTT; CDR3 protein: CASSSGPYNSPHRF
V gene: TRBV12-3/TRBV12-4; J gene: TRBJ2-7; clone size: .; D gene: TRBD1; CDR3 DNA: TGTGCCAGCAGTCCCGGGACAGGGGGTCCCGAACGGTACTTC; CDR3 protein: CASSPGTGGPERYF
V gene: TRBV2; J gene: TRBJ2-1; clone size: .; D gene: TRBD2; CDR3 DNA: TGCGCCAGCGGTGACACTAGCGGGCGGACCTACAATGAGCAGTTCTTC; CDR3 protein: CASGDTSGRTYNEQFF
V gene: TRBV29-1; J gene: TRBJ2-2; clone size: .; D gene: .; CDR3 DNA: TGCAGTGCCTACCCCAGGGTTGGGGGCGGGGACCTGTTTTTT; CDR3 protein: CSAYPRVGGGDLFF
V gene: TRBV28; J gene: TRBJ2-1; clone size: .; D gene: TRBD2; CDR3 DNA: TGTGCAAGCAGTCCTAGCGGTGCCTACAATGAGGAGTCCTTC; CDR3 protein: CASSPSGAYNEESF
V gene: TRBV5-1; J gene: TRBJ1-1; clone size: .; D gene: .; CDR3 DNA: TGCGCCAGCAGCTTGGAGGACAGCCGAAACACTGAAGCTTCCTTC; CDR3 protein: CASSLEDSRNTEASF
V gene: TRBV29-1; J gene: TRBJ2-7; clone size: .; D gene: .; CDR3 DNA: TGCAGCGTTGAAGCTAAGTGGGAGCAGTACTTC; CDR3 protein: CSVEAKWEQYF